The clone carrying this T cell receptor beta chain came up many times. Its antigen is undetermined. Germline loops: CDR1 MNHNS, CDR2 SASEGT. The CDR3 loop spans 18 amino acids. V lost 2 bases to trimming and J lost 3 bases, with 17 bases between them. This sample was included in a study of T cells after posttransplantation cyclophosphamide. TCRdb keeps only in-frame clones here, not all; method: immunoSEQ multiplex PCR. The sample is made up of tens of thousands of clones, none counted only once. Study results and limitations: Recipient CMV seropositivity and CMV reactivation strongly tracked TRB clonality. Donor CD8+ memory clones often dominated recipient blood repertoires at later times. Skin or GI-infiltrating T cells shared few TRB sequences with blood.

The gene calls are TRBV6-1 and TRBJ1-6; D may be TRBD1 (6 bases). Sequenced sample: PBMCs. This TCR derives from a man between 35 and 55 years old in good health, CMV-negative, and a related stem cell transplant donor. Written as DNA, the CDR3 is TGTGCCAGCAGTGAATCCGTCAGGGGATTTGTCTATAATTCACCCCTCCACTTT. This gives the protein CASSESVRGFVYNSPLHF.